Presented here are 17 T cell receptor beta chains from one specimen sequenced in a study of blood T cell repertoires in COVID-19. Clones were read by immunoSEQ multiplex PCR, and TCRdb kept only the in-frame ones, dropping some. The data hold about 380,000 clones, with around 85% observed a single time. The sequenced sample was peripheral blood. These receptors all come from a woman younger than 30 with acute or convalescent COVID-19.

The rearrangement joins TRBV9 to TRBJ2-5; perhaps TRBD1 as D (6 bases). This CDR3 is built from 13 residues. Trimming removed 4 bases from V and 5 bases from J, with 12 bases in between. Germline V gene data show CDR1 as SGDLS and CDR2 as YYNGEE. The CDR3 is CASSPQGLETQYF. The CDR3 DNA follows: TGTGCCAGCAGCCCCCAGGGGCTGGAGACCCAGTACTTC.

This clone was seen a few times. V is TRBV5-5 and J is TRBJ2-7; D perhaps matches TRBD1 (6 bases). Deletions cut 1 base from V and 5 bases from J, with 10 bases between. Germline values: CDR1 SGHKS, CDR2 YYEKEE (reference sequence). CDR3 length: 13 residues. The CDR3 spells CASSLQGLHEQYF. The CDR3 DNA reads TGTGCCAGCAGCTTGCAGGGGCTCCACGAGCAGTACTTC.

The chain joins TRBV4-1 to TRBJ2-2; 10 bases align to TRBD2. V was clipped by 0 bases and J by 8 bases; unmatched bases: 6. This CDR3 has 16 residues. CDR1 is MGHRA, CDR2 YSYEKL, per germline. The CDR3 DNA follows: TGCGCCAGCAGCCAAGACCTAGCGGGGGCCGGTGGGGAGCTGTTTTTT. Translated, it gives CASSQDLAGAGGELFF.

The chain joins TRBV11-2 to TRBJ1-1, with 8 bases that match TRBD1. J gave up 1 base and V 5 bases, and 12 bases lay outside the gene matches. The CDR3 spans 17 residues. Germline CDR1 SGHAT, CDR2 FQNNGV. In DNA, the CDR3 is TGTGCCAGCAGCCAACCCCCCTGGACAGGGCCGAACACTGAAGCTTTCTTT. It yields the protein CASSQPPWTGPNTEAFF.

The gene calls are TRBV10-1 and TRBJ2-7, with D tentatively TRBD1 (6 bases). Germline V CDR1 and CDR2: WNHNN, SYGVQD (reference sequence). CDR3 size: 14 residues. The V and J ends lost 4 bases and 1 base respectively, with 11 bases between them. CDR3 coding DNA: TGCGCCAGCAGTGCGACGGACAGTTCCTACGAGCAGTACTTC. Residues: CASSATDSSYEQYF.

The rearrangement joins TRBV30 to TRBJ1-4, with D possibly being TRBD1 (5 bases). V shed 1 base and J shed 7 bases, with 13 bases lying between them. From germline, CDR1 is GTSNPN and CDR2 SVGIG (reference sequence). This CDR3 region has 14 residues. The CDR3 DNA reads as TGTGCCTGGAGTGGGGCCTTAAGGGGTGAAAAACTGTTTTTT. Translating it yields CAWSGALRGEKLFF.

The V and J genes are TRBV6-6 and TRBJ2-1; D call uncertain. Germline CDR1 MNHNY, CDR2 SVGAGI (reference sequence). This CDR3 has 13 residues. Trimming removed 7 bases at V and 4 bases at J, with 11 bases between. The CDR3 reads CASTPSTYNEQFF. The CDR3 bases are TGTGCCAGCACCCCCTCGACTTACAATGAGCAGTTCTTC.

The J gene is TRBJ1-2, the V gene TRBV27; 8 bases fit TRBD1. The junction had 6 bases not matched to a gene; V was cut back by 5 bases and J by 4 bases. CDR3 size: 14 residues. Germline V lookup: CDR1 MNHEY, CDR2 SMNVEV (reference sequence). CDR3 sequence: CASSPGTGPYGYTF. CDR3 DNA: TGTGCCAGCAGTCCCGGGACAGGCCCCTATGGCTACACCTTC.

This chain connects TRBV5-1 to TRBJ1-2, with 9 bases that match TRBD1. This CDR3 contains 13 residues. Germline CDR1 and CDR2: SGHRS and YFSETQ. After removal of 4 bases from V and 6 bases from J, the junction contained 4 bases not matched to a gene. Here the CDR3 DNA reads TGCGCCAGCAGCCCCGGGACAGGGCATGGCTACACCTTC. This sequence encodes CASSPGTGHGYTF.

The rearrangement joins TRBV10-2 to TRBJ1-1; tentative D call: TRBD1 (6 bases). V shed 2 bases and J shed 2 bases, with 12 bases lying between them. Germline V gene data show CDR1 as WSHSY and CDR2 as SAAADI. CDR3 length: 15 residues. Here the CDR3 reads CASSEVRDINTEAFF. CDR3 in DNA: TGCGCCAGCAGTGAGGTCCGGGACATCAACACTGAAGCTTTCTTT.

The CDR3 loop reads CASSFGQGMEGNTIYF. CDR3 DNA: TGCGCCAGCAGCTTCGGGCAGGGGATGGAAGGAAACACCATATATTTT. V usage is TRBV5-1 and J usage is TRBJ1-3; a weak D match, TRBD1 (6 bases). CDR3 length: 16 residues. Per germline, CDR1 SGHRS and CDR2 YFSETQ. The V and J ends lost 2 bases and 4 bases respectively, with 16 bases between them.

The chain employs TRBV10-3 and TRBJ2-5, with D maybe TRBD1 (5 bases). Germline V lookup: CDR1 ENHRY, CDR2 SYGVKD. Trimming took off 6 bases at V and 1 base at J, with 15 bases between the two ends. CDR3 length: 15 amino acids. Here the CDR3 reads CAIRAATGSQETQYF. CDR3 in DNA: TGTGCCATCAGGGCCGCTACAGGCTCCCAAGAGACCCAGTACTTC.

This sequence joins TRBV6-1 and TRBJ1-1; 8 bases are a match to TRBD1. The CDR3 totals 17 residues. V was pared by 3 bases and J by 1 base, with 10 bases of the junction left unmatched. CDR1 and CDR2 from the germline V gene are MNHNS and SASEGT. The CDR3: CASSDRGQEHWNTEAFF. In DNA, the CDR3 is TGTGCCAGCAGTGATAGGGGACAGGAGCACTGGAACACTGAAGCTTTCTTT.

The chain employs TRBV9 and TRBJ1-3; weak D call: TRBD1 (6 bases). CDR3 length: 15 amino acids. V lost 4 bases, J lost 6 bases, and 17 bases lay in between. Looked up from germline, CDR1 is SGDLS and CDR2 is YYNGEE. CDR3 residues: CASSLNTGFENTIYF. CDR3 bases: TGTGCCAGCAGCCTCAACACAGGGTTTGAAAACACCATATATTTT.

This rearrangement joins TRBV5-1 to TRBJ2-2; TRBD2 is a possible D gene (5 bases). The CDR3 spans 16 residues. Per germline, CDR1 SGHRS and CDR2 YFSETQ. Trimming shortened V by 0 bases and J by 4 bases, and 13 bases separated the two germline ends. CDR3 DNA sequence: TGCGCCAGCAGCTTGGTTTCCGGGGTTACCACCGGGGAGCTGTTTTTT. This codes for CASSLVSGVTTGELFF.

The V call is TRBV6-5, the J call TRBJ2-2; 9 positions agree with TRBD1. J lost 5 bases, V lost 2 bases, and 3 bases had no gene match. Looked up from germline, CDR1 is MNHEY and CDR2 is SVGAGI. This CDR3 contains 15 residues. The CDR3 here is CASSYDGQGTGELFF. Here the CDR3 DNA reads TGTGCCAGCAGTTACGACGGACAGGGGACCGGGGAGCTGTTTTTT.

This rearrangement joins TRBV3-1 (or the pseudogene TRBV3-2) to TRBJ2-5, with a possible D match to TRBD2 (6 bases). The V and J ends lost 4 bases and 5 bases respectively, with 11 bases between them. Germline values: CDR1 LGHDT, CDR2 YNNKEL (reference sequence). The CDR3 has 13 amino acids. This CDR3 is CASSPRGGETQYF. Written as DNA, the CDR3 is TGTGCCAGCAGCCCCCGTGGAGGGGAGACCCAGTACTTC.